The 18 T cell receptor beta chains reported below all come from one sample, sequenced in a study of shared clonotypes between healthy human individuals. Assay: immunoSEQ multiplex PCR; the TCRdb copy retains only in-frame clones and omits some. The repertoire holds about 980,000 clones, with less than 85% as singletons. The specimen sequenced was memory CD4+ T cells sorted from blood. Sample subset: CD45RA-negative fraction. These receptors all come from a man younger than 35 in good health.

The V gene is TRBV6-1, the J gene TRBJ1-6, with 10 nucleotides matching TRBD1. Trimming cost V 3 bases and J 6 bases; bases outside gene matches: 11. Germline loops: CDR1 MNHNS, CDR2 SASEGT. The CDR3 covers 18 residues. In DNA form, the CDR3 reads TGTGCCAGCAGTGACCAACGAGGGGGACAGGGGACTAATTCACCCCTCCACTTT. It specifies CASSDQRGGQGTNSPLHF.

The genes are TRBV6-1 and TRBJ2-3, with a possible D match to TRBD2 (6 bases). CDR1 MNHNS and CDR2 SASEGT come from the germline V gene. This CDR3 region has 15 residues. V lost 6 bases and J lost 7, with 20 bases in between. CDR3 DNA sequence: TGTGCCAGCAGGGAGGGACCGGGGATTGGTTATACGCAGTATTTT. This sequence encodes CASREGPGIGYTQYF.

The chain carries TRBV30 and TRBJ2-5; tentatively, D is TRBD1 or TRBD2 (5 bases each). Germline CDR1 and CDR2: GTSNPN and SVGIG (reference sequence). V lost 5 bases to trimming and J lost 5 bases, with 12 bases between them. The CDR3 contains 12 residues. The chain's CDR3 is CAWGPGAETQYF. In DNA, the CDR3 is TGTGCCTGGGGCCCCGGGGCGGAGACCCAGTACTTC.

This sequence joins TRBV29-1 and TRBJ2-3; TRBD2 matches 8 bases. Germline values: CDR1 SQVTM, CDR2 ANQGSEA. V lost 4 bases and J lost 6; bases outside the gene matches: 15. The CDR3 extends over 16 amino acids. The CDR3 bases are TGCAGCGTTGCGCACTTAGTGGCGGGGGGCCAGGATACGCAGTATTTT. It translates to CSVAHLVAGGQDTQYF.

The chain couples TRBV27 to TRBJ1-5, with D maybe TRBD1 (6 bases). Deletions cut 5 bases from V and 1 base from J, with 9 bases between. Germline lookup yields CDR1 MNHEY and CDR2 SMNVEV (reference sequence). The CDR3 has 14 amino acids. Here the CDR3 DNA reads TGTGCCAGCAGTCGAACAGGGAGCAATCAGCCCCAGCATTTT. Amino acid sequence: CASSRTGSNQPQHF.

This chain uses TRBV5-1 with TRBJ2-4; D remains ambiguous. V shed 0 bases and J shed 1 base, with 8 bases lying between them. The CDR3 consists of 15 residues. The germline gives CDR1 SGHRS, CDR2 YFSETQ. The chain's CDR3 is CASSLGPEAKNIQYF. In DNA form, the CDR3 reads TGCGCCAGCAGCTTGGGACCCGAGGCCAAAAACATTCAGTACTTC.

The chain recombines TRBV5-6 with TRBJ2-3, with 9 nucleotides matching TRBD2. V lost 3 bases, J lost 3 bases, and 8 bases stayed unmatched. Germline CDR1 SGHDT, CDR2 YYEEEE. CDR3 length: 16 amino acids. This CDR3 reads CASSSIAGASTDTQYF. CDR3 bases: TGTGCCAGCAGCTCGATAGCGGGGGCCTCGACAGATACGCAGTATTTT.

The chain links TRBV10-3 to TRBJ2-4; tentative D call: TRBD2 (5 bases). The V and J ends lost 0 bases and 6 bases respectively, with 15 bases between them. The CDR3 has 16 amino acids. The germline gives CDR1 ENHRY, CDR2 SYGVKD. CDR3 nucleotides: TGTGCCATCAGTGAGTCGGGTAGGCTCGGAGGAAACATTCAGTACTTC. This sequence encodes CAISESGRLGGNIQYF.

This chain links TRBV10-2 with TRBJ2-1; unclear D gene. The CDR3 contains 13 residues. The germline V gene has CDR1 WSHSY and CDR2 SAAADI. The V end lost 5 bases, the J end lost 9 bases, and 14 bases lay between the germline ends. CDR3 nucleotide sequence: TGCGCCAGCAGTTCCGCGGCGTCTAGTGAGCAGTTCTTC. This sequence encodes CASSSAASSEQFF.

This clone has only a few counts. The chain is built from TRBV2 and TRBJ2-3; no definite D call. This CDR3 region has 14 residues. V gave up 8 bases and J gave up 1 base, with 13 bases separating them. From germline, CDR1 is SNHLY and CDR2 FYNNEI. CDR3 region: CASRYQVGTDTQYF. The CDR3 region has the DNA TGTGCCAGCCGGTATCAAGTGGGCACAGATACGCAGTATTTT.

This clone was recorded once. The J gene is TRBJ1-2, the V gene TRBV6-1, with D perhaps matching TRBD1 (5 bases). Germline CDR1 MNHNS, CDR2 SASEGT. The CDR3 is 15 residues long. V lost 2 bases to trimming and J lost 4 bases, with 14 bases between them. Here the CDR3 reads CASSEIRQLLYGYTF. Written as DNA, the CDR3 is TGTGCCAGCAGTGAAATCCGACAGCTGCTCTATGGCTACACCTTC.

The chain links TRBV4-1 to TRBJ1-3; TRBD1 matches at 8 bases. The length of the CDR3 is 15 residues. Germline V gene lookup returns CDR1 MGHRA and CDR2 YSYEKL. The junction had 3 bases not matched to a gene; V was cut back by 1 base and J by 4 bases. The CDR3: CASSQGTGTGNTIYF. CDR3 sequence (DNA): TGCGCCAGCAGCCAAGGGACAGGGACCGGAAACACCATATATTTT.

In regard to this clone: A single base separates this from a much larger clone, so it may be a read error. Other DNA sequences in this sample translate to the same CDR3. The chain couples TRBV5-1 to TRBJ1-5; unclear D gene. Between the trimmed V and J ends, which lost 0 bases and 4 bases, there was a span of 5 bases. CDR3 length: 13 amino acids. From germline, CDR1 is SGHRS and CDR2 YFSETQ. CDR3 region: CASSLAPNQPQHF. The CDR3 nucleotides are TGCGCCAGCAGCTTGGCCCCAAATCAGCCCCAGCATTTT.

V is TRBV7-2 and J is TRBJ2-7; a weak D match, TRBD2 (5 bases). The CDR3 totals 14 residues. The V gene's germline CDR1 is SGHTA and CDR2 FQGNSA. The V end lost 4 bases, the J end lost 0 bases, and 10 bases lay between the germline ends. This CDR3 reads CASSWTGVSYEQYF. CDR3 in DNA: TGTGCCAGCAGCTGGACCGGGGTCTCCTACGAGCAGTACTTC.

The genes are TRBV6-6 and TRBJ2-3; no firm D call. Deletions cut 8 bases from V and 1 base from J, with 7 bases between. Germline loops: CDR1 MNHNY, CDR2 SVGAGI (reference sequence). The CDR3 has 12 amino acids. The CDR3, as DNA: TGTGCCAGCGCCCTCGGCACAGATACGCAGTATTTT. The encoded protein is CASALGTDTQYF.

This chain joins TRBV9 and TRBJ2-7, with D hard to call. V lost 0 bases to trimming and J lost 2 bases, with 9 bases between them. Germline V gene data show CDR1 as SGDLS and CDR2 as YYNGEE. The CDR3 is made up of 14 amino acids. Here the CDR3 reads CASSVGAGAYEQYF. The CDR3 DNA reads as TGTGCCAGCAGCGTAGGGGCAGGTGCCTACGAGCAGTACTTC.

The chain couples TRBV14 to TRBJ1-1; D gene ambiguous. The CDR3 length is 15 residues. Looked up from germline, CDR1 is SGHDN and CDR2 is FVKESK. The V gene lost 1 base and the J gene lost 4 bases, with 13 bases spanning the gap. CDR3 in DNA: TGTGCCAGCAGCCAAGGTTATATGGGGAGCACTGAAGCTTTCTTT. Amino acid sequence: CASSQGYMGSTEAFF.

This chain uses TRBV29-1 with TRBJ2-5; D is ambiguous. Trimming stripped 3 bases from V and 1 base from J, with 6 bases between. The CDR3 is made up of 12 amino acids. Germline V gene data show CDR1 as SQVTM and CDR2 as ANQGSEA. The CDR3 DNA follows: TGCAGCGTTGACTACCGCCAAGAGACCCAGTACTTC. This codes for CSVDYRQETQYF.